The 20 T cell receptor beta chains listed next were all sequenced from one sample in a study of Graves' ophthalmopathy and Graves' hyperthyroidism. Amplifying from RNA transcripts, the study obtained TCR beta CDR3 regions. In the first round, RT-PCR was carried out with HTBI primers, and a multiplex PCR formed the second round. Using its own MiXCR run on the multiplex PCR reads, TCRdb lists one record per CDR3 protein. The sample shows hundreds of thousands of distinct CDR3 sequences, under 50% of them seen only once. The sample comprised peripheral blood. All receptors derive from an adult man with Graves' ophthalmopathy.

The CDR3 sequence: CASVQQGNYGYTF. In DNA, the CDR3 is TGTGCCAGCGTACAACAGGGGAACTATGGCTACACCTTC. The chain carries TRBV2 and TRBJ1-2; the match to TRBD1 covers 7 bases. This CDR3 spans 13 amino acids. Germline loops: CDR1 SNHLY, CDR2 FYNNEI. The V gene end was trimmed by 8 bases and the J gene end by 2 bases; junction bases not matched to a gene: 5.

This clonotype has ten or more counts. V and J are TRBV6-1 and TRBJ1-5; D remains unclear. The V end lost 2 bases, the J end lost 9 bases, and 8 bases lay between the germline ends. The V gene's germline CDR1 is MNHNS and CDR2 SASEGT. This CDR3 is built from 12 residues. CDR3 amino acids: CASSESRGPQHF. CDR3 sequence (DNA): TGTGCCAGCAGTGAATCCAGAGGGCCCCAGCATTTT.

This chain uses TRBV20-1 with TRBJ1-2; D gene unclear. V lost 5 bases and J lost 8, with 12 bases in between. The CDR3 consists of 11 residues. The germline CDR1 and CDR2 sequences are DFQATT and SNEGSKA (reference sequence). The DNA for the CDR3 is TGCAGTGCTTGGACTAGCGGGGGCTACACCTTC. It codes for CSAWTSGGYTF.

Of note for this clonotype: A much larger clone sits a single nucleotide away, making a read error possible. CDR3 residues: CAGSSGFPLNTEAFF. CDR3 nucleotides: TGTGCCGGCAGCTCCGGGTTCCCCCTGAACACTGAAGCTTTCTTT. The gene calls are TRBV7-2 and TRBJ1-1; no firm D call. Germline CDR1 reads SGHTA; CDR2 reads FQGNSA. The CDR3 has 15 amino acids.

This clonotype was seen at least ten times. The chain employs TRBV4-1 and TRBJ2-5; no definite D call. Trimming removed 1 base at V and 7 bases at J, with 10 bases between. CDR1 and CDR2 (germline): MGHRA, YSYEKL. CDR3 length: 13 amino acids. CDR3 in DNA: TGCGCCAGCAGCCAAGCATTAGCCGGGACCCAGTACTTC. Its protein is CASSQALAGTQYF.

This clonotype was picked up a small number of times. The V call is TRBV6-5, the J call TRBJ1-2; D is perhaps TRBD1 (5 bases). The CDR3 is made up of 15 amino acids. The germline V and J ends were trimmed by 4 bases and 2 bases, with 14 bases remaining between them. The germline CDR1 and CDR2 sequences are MNHEY and SVGAGI. CDR3 sequence (DNA): TGTGCCAGCAGTTTTCTGGGGGGGAGAAACTATGGCTACACCTTC. Translating it yields CASSFLGGRNYGYTF.

This clonotype has a handful of counts. The junction differs from germline at one of its ends, possibly a read error. The chain is built from TRBV7-8 and TRBJ2-1; TRBD1 might be the D (5 bases). The CDR3 loop spans 13 amino acids. CDR1 and CDR2 (germline): SGHVS, FQNEAQ. In nucleotides, the CDR3 is TGTGCCAGCAGCTTAGTAGGGGCCAATGAGCGGTTCTTC. Translating it yields CASSLVGANERFF.

The table lists this clonotype with many counts. The J gene is TRBJ2-7, the V gene TRBV20-1, with D possibly being TRBD1 or TRBD2 (5 bases each). This CDR3 is built from 13 residues. Trimming stripped 3 bases from V and 3 bases from J, with 12 bases between. CDR1 and CDR2 from the germline V gene are DFQATT and SNEGSKA (reference sequence). Here the CDR3 DNA reads TGCAGTGCTAGGAGGGGACCGTTCTACGAGCAGTACTTC. Translation: CSARRGPFYEQYF.

V is TRBV19 and J is TRBJ1-5, with a weak D call TRBD1 (5 bases). The CDR3 totals 17 residues. Germline V gene sequence: CDR1 LNHDA, CDR2 SQIVND (reference sequence). V lost 4 bases and J 2 bases, leaving 18 bases between the germline ends. The CDR3 nucleotides read TGTGCCAGTAGTACAAATCCCGCAGGGTTTGGCAATCAGCCCCAGCATTTT. Encoded protein: CASSTNPAGFGNQPQHF.

This clonotype was recorded many times. This chain connects TRBV20-1 to TRBJ1-1, with a possible D match to TRBD1 (6 bases). V dropped 1 base and J dropped 0 bases, with 12 bases sitting between them. The germline CDR1 and CDR2 sequences are DFQATT and SNEGSKA (reference sequence). CDR3 length: 15 residues. Written as DNA, the CDR3 is TGCAGTGCTAGAGGCAGGGGACACATGAACACTGAAGCTTTCTTT. Encoded protein: CSARGRGHMNTEAFF.

This clonotype was observed once. One base away lies a much larger clone, so this may be a sequencing read error. The CDR3 sequence is CASSTTRFCAEQYF. The CDR3 DNA is TGTGCCAGCAGCACGACGAGGTTTTGTGCCGAGCAGTACTTC. The V gene is TRBV5-6, the J gene TRBJ2-7; D is uncertain. V was clipped by 4 bases and J by 6 bases, with 17 bases between them. CDR3 length equals 14 residues. Looked up from germline, CDR1 is SGHDT and CDR2 is YYEEEE.

This clonotype showed up many times. V usage is TRBV7-9 and J usage is TRBJ1-1, with TRBD1 as a possible D gene (5 bases). The CDR3 totals 15 residues. Germline V lookup: CDR1 SEHNR, CDR2 FQNEAQ (reference sequence). Trimming removed 5 bases at V and 2 bases at J, with 15 bases between. Here the CDR3 reads CASSLPGPGNTEAFF. In nucleotides, the CDR3 is TGTGCCAGCAGCCTACCGGGACCGGGAAACACTGAAGCTTTCTTT.

This clonotype appeared many times. This chain uses TRBV12-3 or TRBV12-4 with TRBJ2-5; D remains ambiguous. V was cut by 6 bases and J by 2 bases, with 13 bases left in between. The CDR3 covers 14 residues. In DNA, the CDR3 is TGTGCCAGCAGCACCCGACGGTATCAAGAGACCCAGTACTTC. It encodes CASSTRRYQETQYF.

On this clonotype: At one end, the junction sequence differs from germline, possibly due to a read error. The chain couples TRBV10-3 to TRBJ1-2, with 9 bases lining up with TRBD1. From germline, CDR1 is ENHRY and CDR2 SYGVKD. The CDR3 loop spans 15 amino acids. The CDR3 region has the DNA TGTGCCAGCAGTTACACAGACAGGGGGTGGAATGGCTACACCTTC. It yields the protein CASSYTDRGWNGYTF.

This clonotype was observed many times. V gene TRBV10-3 combines with J gene TRBJ1-5, with D tentatively TRBD1 (6 bases). Germline V CDR1 and CDR2: ENHRY, SYGVKD. This CDR3 region has 12 residues. The germline V and J ends were trimmed by 8 bases and 5 bases, with 10 bases remaining between them. CDR3 region: CAISNRDQPQHF. CDR3 DNA sequence: TGTGCCATCTCGAACAGGGATCAGCCCCAGCATTTT.

The chain recombines TRBV24-1 with TRBJ2-5; 8 positions match TRBD2. With 3 bases clipped from V and 5 bases from J, the junction kept 4 bases outside the gene matches. The CDR3 sequence is 14 residues long. Germline V gives CDR1 KGHDR, CDR2 SFDVKD. The CDR3 protein is CATSDRLAGETQYF. The CDR3 DNA sequence: TGTGCCACCAGTGATCGCCTAGCGGGTGAGACCCAGTACTTC.

This clonotype was seen many times. The chain uses TRBV20-1 and TRBJ2-7; D may be TRBD1 or TRBD2 (5 bases each). This CDR3 has 13 residues. CDR1 and CDR2 from the germline V gene are DFQATT and SNEGSKA (reference sequence). With 6 bases removed from V and 3 bases from J, the gap between germline ends came to 15 bases. The CDR3 region is CSASTARGYEQYF. In nucleotides, the CDR3 is TGCAGTGCCTCGACGGCGAGGGGCTACGAGCAGTACTTC.

As for this clonotype: The junction departs from the called germline gene at one end, perhaps through a read error. This rearrangement joins TRBV9 to TRBJ1-2; D remains ambiguous. The CDR3 sequence is 14 residues long. Germline V gene sequence: CDR1 SGDLS, CDR2 YYNGEE. The CDR3 here is CSSSVAAPNYGYSF. The DNA for the CDR3 is TGTTCCAGCAGCGTAGCCGCACCGAACTATGGCTACTCCTTC.

In its sample, this clonotype was seen many times. The chain joins TRBV9 to TRBJ1-2, with a weak D call TRBD1 (5 bases). This CDR3 spans 14 amino acids. CDR1 and CDR2 (germline): SGDLS, YYNGEE. Trimming cost V 3 bases and J 3 bases, with 12 bases left between them. The DNA for the CDR3 is TGTGCCAGCAGCGCCCAGACAGAATACTATGGCTACACCTTC. It specifies CASSAQTEYYGYTF.

V and J are TRBV12-3 or TRBV12-4 and TRBJ1-2; no definite D call. V gave up 3 bases and J gave up 6 bases, with 8 bases separating them. The CDR3 is made up of 12 amino acids. The chain's CDR3 is CASSFDGDGYTF. Written as DNA, the CDR3 is TGTGCCAGCAGTTTTGACGGGGATGGCTACACCTTC.